The T cell receptor (beta chain) described here comes from a study of T cell responses to AZD1222 COVID-19 vaccine. Study outcomes and limitations: Receipt of two AZD1222 doses was followed by a rise in Spike-specific TCR breadth and depth.

Repertoires were generated with immunoSEQ multiplex PCR, while TCRdb's copy carries only in-frame clones and drops some. This sample has some 150,000 clones, with around 89% found just once. This clone was counted once. Its antigen is as yet unknown. Germline CDR1 reads SGHNT; CDR2 reads YYREEE (reference sequence). Unmatched junction bases numbered 5, after V lost 5 bases and J lost 0 bases. The CDR3 is made up of 15 amino acids. This specimen consisted of peripheral blood, obtained on day 0 of AZD1222 vaccination. The chain carries TRBV5-4 and TRBJ1-3; 7 nucleotides agree with TRBD1. The clonotype was recovered from an adult in good health. DNA of the CDR3: TGTGCCAGCAGGCCGGGACAGAACTCTGGAAACACCATATATTTT. Translated, it gives CASRPGQNSGNTIYF.